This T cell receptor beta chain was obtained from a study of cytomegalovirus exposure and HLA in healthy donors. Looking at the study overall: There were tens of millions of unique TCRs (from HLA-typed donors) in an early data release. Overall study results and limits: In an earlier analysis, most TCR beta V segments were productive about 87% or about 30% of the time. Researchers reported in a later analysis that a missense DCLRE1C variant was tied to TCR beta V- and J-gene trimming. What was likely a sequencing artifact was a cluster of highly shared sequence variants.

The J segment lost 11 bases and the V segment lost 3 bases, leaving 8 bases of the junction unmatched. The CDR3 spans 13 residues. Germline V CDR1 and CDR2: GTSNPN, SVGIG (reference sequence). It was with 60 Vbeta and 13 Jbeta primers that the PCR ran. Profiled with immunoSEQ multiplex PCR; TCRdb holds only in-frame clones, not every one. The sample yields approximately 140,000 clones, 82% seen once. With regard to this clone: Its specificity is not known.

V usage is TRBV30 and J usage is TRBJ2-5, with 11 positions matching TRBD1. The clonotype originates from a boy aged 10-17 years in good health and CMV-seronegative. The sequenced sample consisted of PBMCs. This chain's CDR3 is CAWSRDRGKEQYF. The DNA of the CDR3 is TGTGCCTGGAGCAGGGACAGGGGGAAAGAGCAGTACTTC.